Each of the 24 T cell receptor beta chains below was sequenced from the same sample in a study of a mutant IDH1 vaccine in newly diagnosed glioma. Their specific antigens are unknown. Sample time point: week 23, last vaccination. Doses comprised 300 ug of mutant IDH1 20-mer peptide each, plus topical imiquimod. Produced via immunoSEQ multiplex PCR; TCRdb's table is partial and in-frame only. The repertoire holds about 86,000 clones, with about 82% as singletons. Sequences were derived from PBMCs, sampled from a glioma patient whose treatment included an IDH1 peptide vaccine. The receptors come from a young man with glioma. Some clones in this sample may be carry-over from other donors' samples.

The genes are TRBV28 and TRBJ1-4, with TRBD1 matching over 11 bases. Germline assignment: CDR1 MDHEN and CDR2 SYDVKM. The CDR3 is made up of 15 amino acids. After removal of 4 bases from V and 5 bases from J, the junction contained 3 bases not matched to a gene. In DNA, the CDR3 is TGTGCCAGCAGTTCCCGGACAGGGGGCAATGAAAAACTGTTTTTT. It translates to CASSSRTGGNEKLFF.

This chain joins TRBV7-8 and TRBJ1-3; D call uncertain. V shed 5 bases and J shed 0 bases, with 11 bases lying between them. Germline assignment: CDR1 SGHVS and CDR2 FQNEAQ. This CDR3 is built from 15 residues. CDR3 DNA: TGTGCCAGCAGCCAGAGGACGTTCTCTGGAAACACCATATATTTT. As protein: CASSQRTFSGNTIYF.

The CDR3 sequence: CASSQPNQPQHF. The CDR3 DNA sequence: TGCGCCAGCAGCCAACCGAATCAGCCCCAGCATTTT. The J gene is TRBJ1-5, the V gene TRBV23-1; D unclear. TRBV23-1 qualifies as an ORF whose function is uncertain. The germline V and J ends were trimmed by 6 bases and 4 bases, with 7 bases remaining between them. This CDR3 contains 12 residues.

The rearrangement joins TRBV9 to TRBJ2-3; D gene ambiguous. With 4 bases removed from V and 6 bases from J, the gap between germline ends came to 15 bases. Per germline, CDR1 SGDLS and CDR2 YYNGEE. The CDR3 contains 14 residues. As DNA, the CDR3 is TGTGCCAGCAGCCCGACCCCGGAGATGGATACGCAGTATTTT. Its protein product is CASSPTPEMDTQYF.

This chain uses TRBV7-2 with TRBJ1-2; 7 nucleotides match TRBD1. CDR1 is SGHTA, CDR2 FQGNSA, per germline. V dropped 2 bases and J dropped 0; count of bases not matched to a gene: 9. The CDR3 extends over 17 amino acids. The CDR3 sequence: CASSLTIGTASNYGYTF. CDR3 DNA sequence: TGTGCCAGCAGCTTAACTATAGGGACAGCCTCTAACTATGGCTACACCTTC.

The J gene is TRBJ1-1, the V gene TRBV7-9; D not resolved. V was cut by 3 bases and J by 8 bases, with 13 bases left in between. Germline V lookup: CDR1 SEHNR, CDR2 FQNEAQ (reference sequence). The CDR3 is 13 residues long. CDR3 loop: CASSFGAWEEAFF. As DNA, the CDR3 is TGTGCCAGCAGCTTCGGAGCCTGGGAGGAAGCTTTCTTT.

The rearrangement links TRBV9 to TRBJ1-4; D uncertain. The germline CDR1 and CDR2 sequences are SGDLS and YYNGEE. Between the trimmed V and J ends, which lost 1 base and 0 bases, there was a span of 7 bases. This CDR3 has 15 residues. CDR3 sequence reads: CASSVSPATNEKLFF. The CDR3 nucleotides are TGTGCCAGCAGCGTAAGCCCCGCAACTAATGAAAAACTGTTTTTT.

The J gene is TRBJ2-1, the V gene TRBV5-1; 11 nucleotides align to TRBD1. There are 17 residues in the CDR3. Looked up from germline, CDR1 is SGHRS and CDR2 is YFSETQ. V shed 0 bases, J shed 9 bases, and the junction held 11 bases outside the gene matches. This chain's CDR3 is CASSLAYTGQGASEQFF. CDR3 nucleotide sequence: TGCGCCAGCAGCTTGGCCTATACAGGACAGGGGGCAAGTGAGCAGTTCTTC.

The CDR3 sequence: CATSREYSQETQYF. CDR3 coding DNA: TGTGCCACCAGCAGAGAGTACAGCCAAGAGACCCAGTACTTC. The chain joins TRBV15 to TRBJ2-5, with D uncertain. Trimming cost V 0 bases and J 1 base, with 6 bases left between them. The CDR3 is made up of 14 amino acids. From germline, CDR1 is LNHNV and CDR2 YYDKDF (reference sequence).

This rearrangement joins TRBV6-5 to TRBJ2-5; no definite D call. CDR3 length equals 10 residues. Germline values: CDR1 MNHEY, CDR2 SVGAGI. Deletions cut 7 bases from V and 3 bases from J, with 3 bases between. The CDR3 protein is CASKEETQYF. CDR3 sequence (DNA): TGTGCCAGCAAGGAAGAGACCCAGTACTTC.

This chain links TRBV19 with TRBJ2-5; 9 bases match TRBD1. Per the germline V gene, CDR1 is LNHDA and CDR2 is SQIVND (reference sequence). The CDR3 has 14 amino acids. The V and J ends lost 3 bases and 5 bases, in that order; junction bases with no gene match: 4. The CDR3 sequence: CASSIDRGEETQYF. As DNA, the CDR3 is TGTGCCAGTAGTATTGACAGGGGGGAGGAGACCCAGTACTTC.

V and J are TRBV10-3 and TRBJ2-2; D is undetermined. CDR3 length: 13 residues. Trimming removed 4 bases from V and 7 bases from J, with 10 bases in between. Germline V lookup: CDR1 ENHRY, CDR2 SYGVKD. In nucleotides, the CDR3 is TGTGCCATCAGTGGGAGTCCCGGCGGGGAGCTGTTTTTT. Translating gives CAISGSPGGELFF.

This clone was seen a handful of times. The chain couples TRBV7-2 to TRBJ1-5; weak D call: TRBD1 (6 bases). This CDR3 has 15 residues. V was shortened by 2 bases and J by 1 base, with 9 bases between the two germline ends. Germline V lookup: CDR1 SGHTA, CDR2 FQGNSA. The CDR3 DNA reads as TGTGCCAGCAGCTTAACAGGGTTAAGCAATCAGCCCCAGCATTTT. Translation: CASSLTGLSNQPQHF.

The rearrangement uses TRBV4-3 and TRBJ2-1; D call uncertain. The V end was cut by 1 base, the J end by 9 bases, with 10 bases between. The CDR3 runs 13 residues. Per the germline V gene, CDR1 is LGHNA and CDR2 is YSLEER. Here the CDR3 DNA reads TGCGCCAGCAGCCAAGCGTCTCCGACTGAGCAGTTCTTC. It translates to CASSQASPTEQFF.

The chain combines TRBV5-4 with TRBJ1-2; no firm D call. CDR1 SGHNT and CDR2 YYREEE come from the germline V gene (reference sequence). Trimming shortened V by 6 bases and J by 1 base, and 10 bases separated the two germline ends. The CDR3 runs 13 residues. CDR3 coding DNA: TGTGCCAGCACGTCGGAGGATAACTATGGCTACACCTTC. Encoded protein: CASTSEDNYGYTF.

This chain connects TRBV28 to TRBJ2-3, with 15 bases that match TRBD2. This CDR3 contains 18 residues. Germline V lookup: CDR1 MDHEN, CDR2 SYDVKM. After removal of 5 bases from V and 0 bases from J, the junction contained 6 bases not matched to a gene. The CDR3 region has the DNA TGTGCCAGCAGTGGACTAGCGGGAGGGCCTTCTAGCACAGATACGCAGTATTTT. It yields the protein CASSGLAGGPSSTDTQYF.

This chain connects TRBV30 to TRBJ2-3; tentative D call: TRBD1 (6 bases). CDR3 length: 15 amino acids. Germline CDR1 GTSNPN, CDR2 SVGIG (reference sequence). V lost 2 bases to trimming and J lost 2 bases, with 14 bases between them. The CDR3 nucleotides read TGTGCCTGGAGTTCGGGGACATACCTCACAGATACGCAGTATTTT. Translation: CAWSSGTYLTDTQYF. The variable domain in full, completed from reference TRBV30 and TRBJ2-3, reads SQTIHQWPATLVQPVGSPLSLECTVEGTSNPNLYWYRQAAGRGLQLLFYSVGIGQISSEVPQNLSASRPQDRQFILSSKKLLLSDSGFYLCAWSSGTYLTDTQYFGPGTRLTVL.

This rearrangement joins TRBV5-1 to TRBJ2-3; D perhaps matches TRBD1 (6 bases). V lost 4 bases and J lost 2, with 11 bases in between. The CDR3 has 14 residues. The germline V gene has CDR1 SGHRS and CDR2 YFSETQ. The CDR3 DNA follows: TGCGCCAGCAGCAACAGGGCCCTCACAGATACGCAGTATTTT. Translated: CASSNRALTDTQYF.

CDR3 protein: CASSSIQGGYEQYF. CDR3 in DNA: TGTGCCAGCAGTTCCATACAGGGGGGGTACGAGCAGTACTTC. The genes are TRBV6-5 and TRBJ2-7; D may be TRBD1 (8 bases). The germline V and J ends were trimmed by 4 bases and 4 bases, with 14 bases remaining between them. Germline V gene data show CDR1 as MNHEY and CDR2 as SVGAGI. The CDR3 is made up of 14 amino acids.

The chain recombines TRBV27 with TRBJ1-6; 11 bases match TRBD1. CDR1 and CDR2 from the germline V gene are MNHEY and SMNVEV (reference sequence). The CDR3 runs to 15 residues. V lost 3 bases to trimming and J lost 8 bases; unmatched junction nucleotides: 3. The DNA of the CDR3 is TGTGCCAGCAGTTTTTTGGGACAGGGGGATTCACCCCTCCACTTT. Protein: CASSFLGQGDSPLHF.

The CDR3 DNA reads TGTGCCTGGAGTGCCCGCCCCGGGAGTAATTCACCCCTCCACTTT. It translates to CAWSARPGSNSPLHF. V gene TRBV30 combines with J gene TRBJ1-6; D unclear. This CDR3 spans 15 amino acids. Germline V gives CDR1 GTSNPN, CDR2 SVGIG (reference sequence). Trimming cost V 1 base and J 6 bases, with 13 bases left between them.

Comment on this clone: Other DNA sequences of this sample code for an identical CDR3. The rearrangement links TRBV5-1 to TRBJ2-7, with D perhaps matching TRBD1 (6 bases). The germline CDR1 and CDR2 sequences are SGHRS and YFSETQ. Trimming took 0 bases from V and 1 from J, leaving 8 bases between them. CDR3 size: 14 residues. DNA of the CDR3: TGCGCCAGCAGCTTGGGAGGGGGATCCTACGAGCAGTACTTC. As protein: CASSLGGGSYEQYF.

The J gene is TRBJ1-5, the V gene TRBV2, with unresolved D. Germline V lookup: CDR1 SNHLY, CDR2 FYNNEI. V lost 3 bases, J lost 1 base, and 4 bases lay in between. There are 13 residues in the CDR3. The CDR3 spells CASSDESNQPQHF. Written as DNA, the CDR3 is TGTGCCAGCAGTGATGAAAGCAATCAGCCCCAGCATTTT.

J is TRBJ2-2 and V is TRBV4-2; tentatively, D is TRBD1 (6 bases). The V end lost 0 bases, the J end lost 4 bases, and 15 bases lay between the germline ends. This CDR3 region has 17 residues. CDR1 LGHNA and CDR2 YNFKEQ come from the germline V gene. This CDR3 is CASSQDLAGEGTGELFF. CDR3 nucleotide sequence: TGTGCCAGCAGCCAAGATTTGGCAGGGGAAGGCACCGGGGAGCTGTTTTTT.